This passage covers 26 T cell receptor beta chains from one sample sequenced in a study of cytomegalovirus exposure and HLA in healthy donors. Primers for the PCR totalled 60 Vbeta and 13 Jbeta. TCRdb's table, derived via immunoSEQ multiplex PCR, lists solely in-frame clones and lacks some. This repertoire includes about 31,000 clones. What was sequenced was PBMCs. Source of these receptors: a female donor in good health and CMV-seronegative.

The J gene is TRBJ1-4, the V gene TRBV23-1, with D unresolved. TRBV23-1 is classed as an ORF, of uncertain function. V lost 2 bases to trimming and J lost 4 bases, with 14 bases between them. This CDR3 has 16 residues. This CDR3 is CASSQTEDRSNEKLFF. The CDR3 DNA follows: TGCGCCAGCAGTCAAACGGAGGACCGGAGTAATGAAAAACTGTTTTTT.

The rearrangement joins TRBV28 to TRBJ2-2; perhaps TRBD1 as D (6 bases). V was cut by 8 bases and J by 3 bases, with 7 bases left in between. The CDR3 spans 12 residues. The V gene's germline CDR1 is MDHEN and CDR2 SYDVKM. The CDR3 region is CASGGYTGELFF. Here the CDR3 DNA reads TGTGCCAGCGGGGGCTACACCGGGGAGCTGTTTTTT. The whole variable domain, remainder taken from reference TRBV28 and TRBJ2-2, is DVKVTQSSRYLVKRTGEKVFLECVQDMDHENMFWYRQDPGLGLRLIYFSYDVKMKEKGDIPEGYSVSREKKERFSLILESASTNQTSMYLCASGGYTGELFFGEGSRLTVL.

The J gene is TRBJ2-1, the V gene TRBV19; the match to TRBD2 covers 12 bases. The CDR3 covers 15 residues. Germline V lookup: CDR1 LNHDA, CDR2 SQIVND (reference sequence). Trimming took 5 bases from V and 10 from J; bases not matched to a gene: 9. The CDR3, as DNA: TGTGCCAGTAGTCCACCCGGGACTAGCGGGTACGAGCAGTTCTTC. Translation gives CASSPPGTSGYEQFF.

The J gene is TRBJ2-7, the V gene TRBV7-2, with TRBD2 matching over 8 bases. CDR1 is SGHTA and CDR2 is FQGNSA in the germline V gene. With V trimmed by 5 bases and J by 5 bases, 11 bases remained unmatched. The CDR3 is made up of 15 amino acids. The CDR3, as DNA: TGTGCCAGCAGCCTATTGCGGGGGGTTATGAACGAGCAGTACTTC. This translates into CASSLLRGVMNEQYF.

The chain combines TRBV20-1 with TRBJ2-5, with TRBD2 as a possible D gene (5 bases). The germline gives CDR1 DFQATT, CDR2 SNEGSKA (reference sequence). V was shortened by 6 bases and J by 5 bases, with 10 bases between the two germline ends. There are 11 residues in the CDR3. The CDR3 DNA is TGCAGTGCAACCCAGCGGGAGACCCAGTACTTC. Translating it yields CSATQRETQYF.

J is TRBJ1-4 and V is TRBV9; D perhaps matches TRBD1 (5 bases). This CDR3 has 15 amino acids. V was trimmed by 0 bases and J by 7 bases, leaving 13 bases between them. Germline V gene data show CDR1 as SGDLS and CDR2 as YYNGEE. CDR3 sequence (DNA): TGTGCCAGCAGCGTAGAGTGGGGCTTGGGTGAAAAACTGTTTTTT. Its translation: CASSVEWGLGEKLFF.

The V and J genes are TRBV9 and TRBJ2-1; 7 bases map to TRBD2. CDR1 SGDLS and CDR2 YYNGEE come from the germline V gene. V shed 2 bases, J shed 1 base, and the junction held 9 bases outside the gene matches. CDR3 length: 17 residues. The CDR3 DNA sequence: TGTGCCAGCAGCGTTTGGGGGGGGTTAAAGTCCTACAATGAGCAGTTCTTC. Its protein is CASSVWGGLKSYNEQFF. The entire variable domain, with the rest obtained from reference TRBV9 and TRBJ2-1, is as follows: DSGVTQTPKHLITATGQRVTLRCSPRSGDLSVYWYQQSLDQGLQFLIQYYNGEERAKGNILERFSAQQFPDLHSELNLSSLELGDSALYFCASSVWGGLKSYNEQFFGPGTRLTVL.

CDR3 residues: CASSRTGAQHTDTQYF. The CDR3 region has the DNA TGTGCCAGCTCACGGACAGGGGCGCAACACACAGATACGCAGTATTTT. This chain links TRBV18 with TRBJ2-3; 9 nucleotides match TRBD1. V lost 4 bases and J lost 2; bases outside the gene matches: 7. The CDR3 runs 16 residues. Germline V lookup: CDR1 KGHSH, CDR2 LQKENI.

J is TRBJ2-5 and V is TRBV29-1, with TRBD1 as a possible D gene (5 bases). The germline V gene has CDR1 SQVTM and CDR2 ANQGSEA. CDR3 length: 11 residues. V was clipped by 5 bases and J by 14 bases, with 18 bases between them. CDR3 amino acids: CSVHLGRTTYF. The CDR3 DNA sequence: TGCAGCGTTCACTTGGGGCGGACCACCTACTTC.

The CDR3 sequence: CASSPPFRDEQYF. The CDR3 nucleotides are TGTGCCAGCAGCCCCCCGTTCCGCGACGAGCAGTACTTC. The chain is built from TRBV5-4 and TRBJ2-7; unclear D gene. Trimming left V 4 bases short and J 5 bases short, with 13 bases between. Germline CDR1 reads SGHNT; CDR2 reads YYREEE (reference sequence). The CDR3 totals 13 residues.

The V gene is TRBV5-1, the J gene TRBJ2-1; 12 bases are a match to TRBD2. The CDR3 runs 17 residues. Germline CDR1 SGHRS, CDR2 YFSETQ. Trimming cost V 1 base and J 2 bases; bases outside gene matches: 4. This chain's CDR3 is CASSLRASGGAYNEQFF. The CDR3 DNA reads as TGCGCCAGCAGCTTGCGAGCTAGCGGGGGGGCCTACAATGAGCAGTTCTTC.

CDR3 sequence (DNA): TGTGCCAGCAGCCCCCGGGAGGATTCCTACGAGCAGTACTTC. The encoded protein is CASSPREDSYEQYF. V gene TRBV5-4 combines with J gene TRBJ2-7, with 7 bases fitting TRBD2. The CDR3 consists of 14 residues. V lost 4 bases to trimming and J lost 1 base; unmatched junction nucleotides: 5. Germline V gives CDR1 SGHNT, CDR2 YYREEE (reference sequence). The full variable domain, with the rest looked up from reference TRBV5-4 and TRBJ2-7, is ETGVTQSPTHLIKTRGQQVTLRCSSQSGHNTVSWYQQALGQGPQFIFQYYREEENGRGNFPPRFSGLQFPNYSSELNVNALELDDSALYLCASSPREDSYEQYFGPGTRLTVT.

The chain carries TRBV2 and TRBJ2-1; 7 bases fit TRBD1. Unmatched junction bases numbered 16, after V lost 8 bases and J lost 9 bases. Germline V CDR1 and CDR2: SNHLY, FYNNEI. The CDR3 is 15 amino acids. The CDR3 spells CASWGTDRALGEQFF. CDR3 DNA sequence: TGTGCCAGCTGGGGAACCGACAGGGCATTGGGTGAGCAGTTCTTC. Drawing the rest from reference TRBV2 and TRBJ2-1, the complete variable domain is EPEVTQTPSHQVTQMGQEVILRCVPISNHLYFYWYRQILGQKVEFLVSFYNNEISEKSEIFDDQFSVERPDGSNFTLKIRSTKLEDSAMYFCASWGTDRALGEQFFGPGTRLTVL.

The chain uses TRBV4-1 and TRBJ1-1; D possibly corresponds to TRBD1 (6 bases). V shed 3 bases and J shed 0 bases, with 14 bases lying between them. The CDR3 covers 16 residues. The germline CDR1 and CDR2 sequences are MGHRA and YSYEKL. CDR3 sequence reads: CASSHPFQGMNTEAFF. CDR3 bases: TGCGCCAGCAGCCACCCCTTTCAGGGGATGAACACTGAAGCTTTCTTT.

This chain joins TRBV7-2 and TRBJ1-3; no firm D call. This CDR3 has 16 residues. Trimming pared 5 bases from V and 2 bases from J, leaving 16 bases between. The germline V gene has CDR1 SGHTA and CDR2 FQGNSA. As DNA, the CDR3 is TGTGCCAGCAGCCCTCCCGCGGGAGGGACTGGAAACACCATATATTTT. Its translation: CASSPPAGGTGNTIYF.

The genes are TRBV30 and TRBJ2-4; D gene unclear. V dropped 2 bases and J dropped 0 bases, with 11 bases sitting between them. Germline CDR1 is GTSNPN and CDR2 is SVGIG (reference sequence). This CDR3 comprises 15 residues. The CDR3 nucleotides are TGTGCCTGGAGTTCCCCGACTTTAGCCAAAAACATTCAGTACTTC. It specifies CAWSSPTLAKNIQYF.

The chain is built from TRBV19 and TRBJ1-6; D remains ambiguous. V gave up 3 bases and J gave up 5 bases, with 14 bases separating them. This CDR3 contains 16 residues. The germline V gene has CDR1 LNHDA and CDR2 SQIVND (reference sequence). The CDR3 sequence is CASSISGAADNSPLHF. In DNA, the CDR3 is TGTGCCAGTAGTATTTCGGGAGCTGCTGATAATTCACCCCTCCACTTT.

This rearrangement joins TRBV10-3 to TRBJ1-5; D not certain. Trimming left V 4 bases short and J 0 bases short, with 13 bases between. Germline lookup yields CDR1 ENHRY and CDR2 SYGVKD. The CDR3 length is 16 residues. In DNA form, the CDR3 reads TGTGCCATCAGTGCGTTCGGGATCCATAGCAATCAGCCCCAGCATTTT. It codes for CAISAFGIHSNQPQHF.

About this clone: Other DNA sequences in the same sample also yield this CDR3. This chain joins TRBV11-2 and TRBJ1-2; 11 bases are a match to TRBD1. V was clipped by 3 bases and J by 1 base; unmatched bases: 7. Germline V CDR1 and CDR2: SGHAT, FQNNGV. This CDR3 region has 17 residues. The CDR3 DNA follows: TGTGCCAGCAGCTTGGGGACAGGGGGGCTGAGTAACTATGGCTACACCTTC. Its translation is CASSLGTGGLSNYGYTF.

This chain's CDR3 is CASSFVLAGGGGEQYF. The CDR3 DNA is TGTGCCAGCAGCTTTGTACTAGCGGGGGGCGGGGGCGAGCAGTACTTC. The chain carries TRBV7-2 and TRBJ2-7; 12 positions match TRBD2. Germline loops: CDR1 SGHTA, CDR2 FQGNSA. The CDR3 has 16 amino acids. The trim removed 3 bases at V and 6 bases at J, leaving 9 bases unmatched.

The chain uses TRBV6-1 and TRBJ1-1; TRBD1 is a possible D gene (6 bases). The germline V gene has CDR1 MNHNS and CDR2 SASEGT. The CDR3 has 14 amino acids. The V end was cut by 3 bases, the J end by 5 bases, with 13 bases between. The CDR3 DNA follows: TGTGCCAGCAGTGAGGGGGGGGGCTTTACTGAAGCTTTCTTT. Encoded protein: CASSEGGGFTEAFF.

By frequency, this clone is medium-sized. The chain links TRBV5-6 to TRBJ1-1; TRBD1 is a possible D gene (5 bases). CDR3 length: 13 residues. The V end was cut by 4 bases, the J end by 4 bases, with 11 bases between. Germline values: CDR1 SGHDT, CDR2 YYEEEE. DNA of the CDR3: TGTGCCAGCAGCCCGGGACTAGGCACTGAAGCTTTCTTT. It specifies CASSPGLGTEAFF.

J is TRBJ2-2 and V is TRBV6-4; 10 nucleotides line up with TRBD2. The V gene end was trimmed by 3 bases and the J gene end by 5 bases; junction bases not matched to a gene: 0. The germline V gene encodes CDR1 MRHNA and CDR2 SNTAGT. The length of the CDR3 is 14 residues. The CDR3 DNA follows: TGTGCCAGCAGTGAAGCGGGGGGGACCGGGGAGCTGTTTTTT. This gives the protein CASSEAGGTGELFF.

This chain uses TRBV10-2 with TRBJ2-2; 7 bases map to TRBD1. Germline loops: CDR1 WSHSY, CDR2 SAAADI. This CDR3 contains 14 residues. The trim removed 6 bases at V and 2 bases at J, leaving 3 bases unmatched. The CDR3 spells CASRTGKNTGELFF. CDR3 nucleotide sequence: TGCGCCAGCAGGACAGGGAAAAACACCGGGGAGCTGTTTTTT.

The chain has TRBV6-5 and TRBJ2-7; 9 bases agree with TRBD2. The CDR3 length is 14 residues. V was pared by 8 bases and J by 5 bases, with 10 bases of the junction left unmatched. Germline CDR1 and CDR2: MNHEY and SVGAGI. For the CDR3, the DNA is TGTGCCAGCTGCGGCGGGGGGGCATTGGACGAGCAGTACTTC. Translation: CASCGGGALDEQYF.

CDR3 protein: CASSLGQGFFSTEAFF. As DNA, the CDR3 is TGTGCCAGCAGCTTAGGGCAGGGGTTCTTCTCCACTGAAGCTTTCTTT. The rearrangement joins TRBV7-9 to TRBJ1-1; a possible D gene is TRBD1 (6 bases). There are 16 residues in the CDR3. The germline V and J ends were trimmed by 1 base and 4 bases, with 16 bases remaining between them. Germline CDR1 SEHNR, CDR2 FQNEAQ (reference sequence). Combining the CDR3 with reference TRBV7-9 and TRBJ1-1 gives the whole variable domain DTGVSQNPRHKITKRGQNVTFRCDPISEHNRLYWYRQTLGQGPEFLTYFQNEAQLEKSRLLSDRFSAERPKGSFSTLEIQRTEQGDSAMYLCASSLGQGFFSTEAFFGQGTRLTVV.